This T cell receptor (beta chain) originates from a study of graft-versus-host responses after intestinal transplantation. Regarding the study as a whole: Analysis identified GvH clones in recipient marrow, with some appearing first in ileum or blood. After transplant, early declines in HvG clones were associated with peak levels of circulating GvH clones.

The trim removed 4 bases at V and 2 bases at J, leaving 10 bases unmatched. The CDR3 sequence is 17 residues long. The germline gives CDR1 MGHRA, CDR2 YSYEKL. On this clone itself: The antigen is unknown.

Repertoires were generated with immunoSEQ multiplex PCR, while TCRdb's copy carries only in-frame clones and drops some. The table records 28,000 or so clones, around 85% of them present only once. The V gene is TRBV4-1, the J gene TRBJ2-1, with TRBD2 matching 8 bases. The clonotype comes from a human donor who received an intestinal transplant. The sequences come from unstimulated CD8+ T cells sorted from spleen or lymph node cells, collected before intestinal transplant. This CDR3 is CASSLNEPGLAYNEQFF. CDR3 nucleotides: TGCGCCAGCAGCCTAAATGAACCGGGACTAGCCTACAATGAGCAGTTCTTC.